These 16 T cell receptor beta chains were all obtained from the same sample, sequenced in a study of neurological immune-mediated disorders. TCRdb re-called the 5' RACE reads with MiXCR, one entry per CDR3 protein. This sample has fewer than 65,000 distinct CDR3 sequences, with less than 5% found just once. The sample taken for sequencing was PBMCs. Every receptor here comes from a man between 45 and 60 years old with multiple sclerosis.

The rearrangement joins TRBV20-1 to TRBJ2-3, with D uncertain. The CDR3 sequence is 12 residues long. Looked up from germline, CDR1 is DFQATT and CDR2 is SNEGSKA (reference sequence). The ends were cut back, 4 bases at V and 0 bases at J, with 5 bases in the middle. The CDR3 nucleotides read TGCAGTGCTACGCGGAGCACAGATACGCAGTATTTT. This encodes CSATRSTDTQYF.

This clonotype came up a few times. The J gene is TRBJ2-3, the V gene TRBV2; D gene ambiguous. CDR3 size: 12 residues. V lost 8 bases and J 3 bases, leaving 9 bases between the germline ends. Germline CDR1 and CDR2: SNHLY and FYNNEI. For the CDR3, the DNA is TGTGCCAGCTCTGAGCAGACAGATACGCAGTATTTT. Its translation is CASSEQTDTQYF.

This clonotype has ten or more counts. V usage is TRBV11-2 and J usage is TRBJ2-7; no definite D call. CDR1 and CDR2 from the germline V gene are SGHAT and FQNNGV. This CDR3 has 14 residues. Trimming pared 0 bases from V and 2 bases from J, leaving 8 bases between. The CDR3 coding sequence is TGTGCCAGCAGCTTAGACGTCCCTGCCTACGAGCAGTACTTC. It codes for CASSLDVPAYEQYF.

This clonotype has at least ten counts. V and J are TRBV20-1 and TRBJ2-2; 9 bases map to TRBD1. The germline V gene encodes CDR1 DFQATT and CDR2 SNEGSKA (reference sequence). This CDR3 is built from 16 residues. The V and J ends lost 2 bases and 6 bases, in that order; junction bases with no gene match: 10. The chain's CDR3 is CSARSPGQGFSGELFF. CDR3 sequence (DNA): TGCAGTGCTAGATCTCCGGGACAGGGTTTTTCCGGGGAGCTGTTTTTT.

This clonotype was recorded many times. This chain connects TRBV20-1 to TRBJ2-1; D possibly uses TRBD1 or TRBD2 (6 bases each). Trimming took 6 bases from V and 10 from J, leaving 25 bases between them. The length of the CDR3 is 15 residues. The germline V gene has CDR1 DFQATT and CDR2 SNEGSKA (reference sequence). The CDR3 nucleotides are TGCAGTGCATACGAATGGGGGGCTACGTACGGGGAGCAGTTCTTC. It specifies CSAYEWGATYGEQFF.

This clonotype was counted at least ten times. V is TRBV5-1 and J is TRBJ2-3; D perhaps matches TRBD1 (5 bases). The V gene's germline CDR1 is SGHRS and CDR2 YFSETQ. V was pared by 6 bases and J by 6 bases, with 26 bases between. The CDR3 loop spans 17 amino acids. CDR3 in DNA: TGCGCCAGCAAGCAGGGATCGATACGGGCGCCGGGCGATACGCAGTATTTT. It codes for CASKQGSIRAPGDTQYF.

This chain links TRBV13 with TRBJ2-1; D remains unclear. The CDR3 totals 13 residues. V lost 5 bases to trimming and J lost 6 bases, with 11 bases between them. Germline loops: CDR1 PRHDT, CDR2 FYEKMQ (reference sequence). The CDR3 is CASSILVVNEQFF. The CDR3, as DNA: TGTGCCAGCAGCATTCTAGTGGTCAATGAGCAGTTCTTC.

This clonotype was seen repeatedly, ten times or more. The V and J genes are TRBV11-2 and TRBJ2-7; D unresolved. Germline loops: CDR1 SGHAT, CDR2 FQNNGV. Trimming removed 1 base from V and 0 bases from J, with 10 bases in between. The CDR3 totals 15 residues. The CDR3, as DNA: TGTGCCAGCAGCTTAGTGGGTGGGTACTCCTACGAGCAGTACTTC. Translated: CASSLVGGYSYEQYF.

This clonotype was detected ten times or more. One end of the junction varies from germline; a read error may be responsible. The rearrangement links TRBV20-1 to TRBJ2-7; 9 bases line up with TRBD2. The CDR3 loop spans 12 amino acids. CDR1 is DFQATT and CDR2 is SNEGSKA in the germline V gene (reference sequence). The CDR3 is CSVGLAGRARHF. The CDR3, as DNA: TGCAGTGTAGGGCTAGCGGGACGAGCACGACACTTC.

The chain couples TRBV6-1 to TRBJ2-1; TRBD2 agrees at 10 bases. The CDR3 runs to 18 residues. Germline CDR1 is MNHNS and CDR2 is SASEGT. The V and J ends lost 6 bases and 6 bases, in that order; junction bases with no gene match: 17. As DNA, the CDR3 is TGTGCCAGCAGAGAGGGACTAGCGCGTCGCAGGACGGTCAATGAGCAGTTCTTC. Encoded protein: CASREGLARRRTVNEQFF.

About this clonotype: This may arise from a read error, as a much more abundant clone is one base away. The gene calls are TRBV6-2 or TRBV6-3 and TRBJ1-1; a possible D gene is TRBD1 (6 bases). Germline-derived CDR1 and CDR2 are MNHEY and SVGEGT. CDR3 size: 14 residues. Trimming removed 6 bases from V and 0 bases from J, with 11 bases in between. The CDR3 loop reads CASSPGQMNTEAFF. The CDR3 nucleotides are TGTGCCAGCAGCCCAGGACAGATGAACACTGAAGCTTTCTTT.

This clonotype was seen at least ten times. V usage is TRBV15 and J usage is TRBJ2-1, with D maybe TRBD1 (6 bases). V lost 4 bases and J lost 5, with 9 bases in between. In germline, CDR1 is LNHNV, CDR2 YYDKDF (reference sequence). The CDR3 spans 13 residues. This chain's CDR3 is CATSNWTDNEQFF. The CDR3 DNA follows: TGTGCCACCAGCAATTGGACAGACAATGAGCAGTTCTTC.

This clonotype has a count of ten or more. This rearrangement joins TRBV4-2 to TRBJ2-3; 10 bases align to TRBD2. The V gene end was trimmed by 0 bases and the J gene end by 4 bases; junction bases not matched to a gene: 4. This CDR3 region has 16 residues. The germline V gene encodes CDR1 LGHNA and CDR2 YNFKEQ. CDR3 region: CASSQEERGGADTQYF. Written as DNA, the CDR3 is TGTGCCAGCAGCCAAGAAGAGCGGGGGGGCGCAGATACGCAGTATTTT.

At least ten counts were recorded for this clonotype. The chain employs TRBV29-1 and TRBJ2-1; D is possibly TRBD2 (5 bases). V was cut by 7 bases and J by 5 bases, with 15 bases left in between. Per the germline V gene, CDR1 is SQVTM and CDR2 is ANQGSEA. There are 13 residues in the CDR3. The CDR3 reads CSAGKQANNEQFF. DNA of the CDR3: TGCAGCGCCGGGAAGCAGGCAAACAATGAGCAGTTCTTC.

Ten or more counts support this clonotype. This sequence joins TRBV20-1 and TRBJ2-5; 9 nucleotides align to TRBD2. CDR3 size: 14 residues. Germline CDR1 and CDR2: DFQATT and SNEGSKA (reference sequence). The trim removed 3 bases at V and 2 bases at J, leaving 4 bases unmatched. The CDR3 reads CSARLAGFQETQYF. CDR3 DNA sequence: TGCAGTGCTAGGCTAGCGGGGTTTCAAGAGACCCAGTACTTC.

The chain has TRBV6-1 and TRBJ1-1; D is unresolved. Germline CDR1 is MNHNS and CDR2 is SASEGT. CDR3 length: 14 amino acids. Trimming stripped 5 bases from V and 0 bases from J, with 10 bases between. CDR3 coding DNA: TGTGCCAGCAGTAAGACGGTCTTGAACACTGAAGCTTTCTTT. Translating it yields CASSKTVLNTEAFF.